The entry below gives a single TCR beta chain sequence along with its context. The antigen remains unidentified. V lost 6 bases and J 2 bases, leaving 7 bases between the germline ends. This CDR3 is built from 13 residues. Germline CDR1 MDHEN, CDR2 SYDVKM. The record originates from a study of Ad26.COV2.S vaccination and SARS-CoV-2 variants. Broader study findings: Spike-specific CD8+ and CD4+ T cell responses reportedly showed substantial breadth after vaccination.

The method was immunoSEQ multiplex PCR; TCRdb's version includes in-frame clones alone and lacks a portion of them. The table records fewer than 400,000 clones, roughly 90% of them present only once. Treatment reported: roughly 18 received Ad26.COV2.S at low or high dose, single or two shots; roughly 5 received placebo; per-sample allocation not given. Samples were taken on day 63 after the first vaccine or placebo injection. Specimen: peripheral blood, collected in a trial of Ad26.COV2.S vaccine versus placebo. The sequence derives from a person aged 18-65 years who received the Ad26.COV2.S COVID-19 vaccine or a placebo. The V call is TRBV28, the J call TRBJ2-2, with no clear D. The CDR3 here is CASRLHNTGELFF. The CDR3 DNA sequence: TGTGCCAGCAGACTGCATAACACCGGGGAGCTGTTTTTT. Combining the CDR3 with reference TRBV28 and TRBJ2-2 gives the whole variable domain DVKVTQSSRYLVKRTGEKVFLECVQDMDHENMFWYRQDPGLGLRLIYFSYDVKMKEKGDIPEGYSVSREKKERFSLILESASTNQTSMYLCASRLHNTGELFFGEGSRLTVL.